This T cell receptor (beta chain) was found in a study of CD8 T cells in Susac syndrome. The wider study: When blood was drawn, the patients with Susac syndrome were therapy-naive, on corticosteroids, or on intravenous immunoglobulin alone.

A quantity of roughly 0.5 to 1 ug RNA underwent reverse transcription using random hexamers. Using its own MiXCR run on the immunoSEQ multiplex PCR reads, TCRdb lists one record per CDR3 protein. Among under 95,000 distinct CDR3 sequences listed, roughly 94% were seen once. CD8+ and CD4+ blood T cells underwent TCR beta sequencing. As judged by recently defined diagnostic criteria, patients with Susac syndrome had definite or probable disease. This CDR3 is built from 10 residues. Germline values: CDR1 SQVTM, CDR2 ANQGSEA. V shed 6 bases and J shed 5 bases, with 7 bases lying between them. The specimen was CD4+ T cells from PBMCs. The chain has TRBV29-1 and TRBJ2-5; D is undetermined. This TCR came from a human donor with Susac syndrome. The CDR3 DNA reads TGCAGCGTCGCTACGGAGACCCAGTACTTC. As protein: CSVATETQYF. Full variable domain (rest looked up from reference TRBV29-1 and TRBJ2-5): SAVISQKPSRDICQRGTSLTIQCQVDSQVTMMFWYRQQPGQSLTLIATANQGSEATYESGFVIDKFPISRPNLTFSTLTVSNMSPEDSSIYLCSVATETQYFGPGTRLLVL.